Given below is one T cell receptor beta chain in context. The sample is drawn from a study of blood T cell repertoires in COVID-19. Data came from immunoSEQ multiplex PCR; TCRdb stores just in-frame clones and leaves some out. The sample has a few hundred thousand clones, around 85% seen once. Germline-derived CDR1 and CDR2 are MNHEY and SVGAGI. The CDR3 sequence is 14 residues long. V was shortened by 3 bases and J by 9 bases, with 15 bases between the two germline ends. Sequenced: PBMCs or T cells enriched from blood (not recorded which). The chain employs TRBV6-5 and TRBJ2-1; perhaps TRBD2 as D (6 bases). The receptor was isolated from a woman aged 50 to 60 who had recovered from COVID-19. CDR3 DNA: TGTGCCAGCAGTTATCTGCCGGGAGCGGGTGAGCAGTTCTTC. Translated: CASSYLPGAGEQFF.